These T cell receptor beta chains were read from a single sample in a study of cytomegalovirus exposure and HLA in healthy donors. Assay used: immunoSEQ multiplex PCR; TCRdb lists only in-frame clones, some missing. The table lists 200,000 or so clones, more than 60% of them singletons, with around 16% in the top ten. The sample comprised PBMCs. These receptor sequences come from a middle-aged man in good health and CMV-seronegative. Each CDR3 is given with its conserved first and last residue. D genes are given only for firm matches. Size values are once, few and many counts, or a class for expanded clones, and some rows have none.

>TRBJ2-7|15|TRBD2|NA|TRBV28
CASSLGLAGSYEQYF
TGTGCCAGCAGTTTAGGACTAGCGGGATCCTACGAGCAGTACTTC
>TRBJ1-4|21|TRBD1|few|TRBV4-1
CASSQDLSPWDRGVTNEKLFF
TGCGCCAGCAGCCAAGATCTCTCCCCCTGGGACAGGGGCGTAACTAATGAAAAACTGTTTTTT
>TRBJ1-6|15|TRBD1|NA|TRBV5-1
CASSRTGGYNSPLHF
TGCGCCAGCTCCAGGACAGGGGGTTATAATTCACCCCTCCACTTT
>TRBJ1-2|15|NA|NA|TRBV15
CATSIDRNYNYGYTF
TGTGCCACCAGCATTGACAGGAACTACAACTATGGCTACACCTTC
>TRBJ1-2|13|NA|NA|TRBV30
CAWTRRLVDGYTF
TGTGCCTGGACCAGGAGGCTTGTGGATGGCTACACCTTC
>TRBJ2-2|15|TRBD1|NA|TRBV27
CASSLGQAYTGELFF
TGTGCCAGCAGTCTTGGACAGGCGTACACCGGGGAGCTGTTTTTT
>TRBJ2-7|15|TRBD2|once|TRBV6-5
CASSYLSGRAYEQYF
TGTGCCAGCAGTTATCTGAGCGGGAGGGCCTACGAGCAGTACTTC
>TRBJ2-4|16|NA|NA|TRBV4-1
CASSQDGRTAGNIQYF
TGCGCCAGCAGCCAAGATGGGCGGACAGCCGGAAACATTCAGTACTTC
>TRBJ2-5|15|NA|once|TRBV5-8
CASSFNRRSQETQYF
TGTGCCAGCAGCTTCAATCGCAGGTCCCAAGAGACCCAGTACTTC
>TRBJ1-6|16|NA|NA|TRBV5-6
CASSLAIAENNSPLHF
TGTGCCAGCAGCTTGGCCATAGCGGAGAACAATTCACCCCTCCACTTT
>TRBJ1-6|14|NA|NA|TRBV2
CASSIGDGNSPLHF
TGTGCCAGCAGCATCGGGGATGGCAATTCACCCCTCCACTTT
>TRBJ1-2|17|NA|once|TRBV5-6
CASSLRGSLTFNYGYTF
TGTGCCAGCAGCTTGAGGGGTAGCCTAACTTTTAACTATGGCTACACCTTC
>TRBJ1-1|13|TRBD1|NA|TRBV7-3
CASSYTGVTEAFF
TGTGCCAGCAGCTACACAGGGGTCACTGAAGCTTTCTTT
>TRBJ2-7|14|TRBD2|NA|TRBV10-2
CASSRTSGTYEQYF
TGCGCCAGCAGCAGGACTAGCGGGACCTACGAGCAGTACTTC
>TRBJ1-1|13|TRBD1|NA|TRBV19
CASSIGTGGEAFF
TGTGCCAGTAGTATAGGGACAGGAGGTGAAGCTTTCTTT
>TRBJ1-1|13|NA|few|TRBV15
CATSLWAGTEAFF
TGTGCCACCAGCTTGTGGGCCGGCACTGAAGCTTTCTTT
>TRBJ2-1|13|TRBD1|NA|TRBV19
CAIGDREYNEQFF
TGTGCCATCGGGGACAGGGAATACAATGAGCAGTTCTTC
>TRBJ2-7|14|NA|NA|TRBV28
CASSLLPQGYEQYF
TGTGCCAGCAGTTTACTGCCCCAGGGCTACGAGCAGTACTTC
>TRBJ2-7|14|TRBD1|few|TRBV7-9
CASSPDRGDYEQYF
TGTGCCAGCAGCCCTGACAGGGGGGACTACGAGCAGTACTTC
>TRBJ2-2|15|TRBD1|NA|TRBV19
CASTLGDRDTGELFF
TGTGCCAGTACTCTCGGGGACAGGGATACGGGGGAGCTGTTTTTT
>TRBJ1-2|14|NA|NA|TRBV19
CASKPGTRIYGYTF
TGTGCCAGTAAGCCGGGGACAAGAATTTATGGCTACACCTTC
>TRBJ1-5|14|TRBD1|NA|TRBV6-5
CASSRQGRNQPQHF
TGTGCCAGCAGTCGACAGGGGCGGAATCAGCCCCAGCATTTT